The rows below give T cell receptor beta chains drawn from one sample of a study of blood T cell repertoires in COVID-19. TCRdb's copy holds only in-frame clones and misses some; the assay was immunoSEQ multiplex PCR. This table has about 670,000 clones, more than 80% appearing once. Sequencing used peripheral blood. These receptors came from a woman between 18 and 29 years old with acute or convalescent COVID-19. Each CDR3 is given with its conserved first and last residue. D genes are given only for firm matches. Clone size is shown for a subset of rows, as once, few, many or a class of expanded clone.

d_gene,v_gene,abundance,j_gene,len,CDR3aa,CDR3nt
NA,TRBV4-3,NA,TRBJ1-2,14,CASSQDRQSYGYTF,TGCGCCAGCAGCCAAGATCGACAGAGTTATGGCTACACCTTC
NA,TRBV15,NA,TRBJ2-7,15,CATSPPGLNFFEQYF,TGTGCCACCAGTCCTCCAGGACTAAATTTTTTCGAGCAGTACTTC
TRBD1,TRBV29-1,NA,TRBJ1-2,12,CSANRGDYGYTF,TGCAGCGCTAACAGGGGGGACTATGGCTACACCTTC
NA,TRBV6-5,NA,TRBJ1-1,13,CASSPTVNTEAFF,TGTGCCAGCAGTCCGACAGTAAACACTGAAGCTTTCTTT
NA,TRBV11-1,NA,TRBJ2-5,14,CASSPQGRQETQYF,TGTGCCAGCAGCCCACAGGGCCGCCAAGAGACCCAGTACTTC
NA,TRBV6-5,NA,TRBJ2-1,14,CASSPDRIGNEQFF,TGTGCCAGCAGCCCCGACAGGATTGGCAATGAGCAGTTCTTC
TRBD1,TRBV7-8,NA,TRBJ1-5,14,CASSPGQGEQPQHF,TGTGCCAGCAGCCCCGGACAGGGGGAACAGCCCCAGCATTTT
TRBD1,TRBV7-9,NA,TRBJ2-5,15,CASSLGDRVEETQYF,TGTGCCAGCAGCTTAGGGGACAGGGTAGAGGAGACCCAGTACTTC
TRBD1,TRBV4-3,NA,TRBJ1-3,15,CASSQTDRVGNTIYF,TGCGCCAGCAGCCAGACCGACAGGGTAGGAAACACCATATATTTT
NA,TRBV21-1,NA,TRBJ2-7,14,CASSKGADAYEQYF,TGTGCCAGCAGCAAAGGGGCTGATGCCTACGAGCAGTACTTC
NA,TRBV7-9,NA,TRBJ1-2,16,CASSPKGVTQNYGYTF,TGTGCCAGCAGCCCTAAGGGAGTCACTCAAAACTATGGCTACACCTTC
NA,TRBV5-1,NA,TRBJ2-7,16,CAPGGLNDHRVDEQYF,TGCGCCCCCGGGGGGCTCAACGATCATCGGGTTGACGAGCAGTACTTC
NA,TRBV19,NA,TRBJ2-3,16,CASRLGEWSSTDTQYF,TGTGCCAGTAGACTTGGGGAGTGGTCTAGCACAGATACGCAGTATTTT
NA,TRBV28,NA,TRBJ1-1,12,CASRYRTGEAFF,TGTGCCAGCAGATATAGGACGGGAGAAGCTTTCTTT
TRBD1,TRBV5-3,few,TRBJ1-2,17,CARSQGGQGAFYYGYTF,TGTGCCAGAAGCCAAGGGGGACAGGGGGCGTTTTACTATGGCTACACCTTC
TRBD1,TRBV30,NA,TRBJ1-4,14,CAWSPDRGPEKLFF,TGTGCCTGGAGTCCCGACAGGGGGCCTGAAAAACTGTTTTTT
TRBD2,TRBV9,NA,TRBJ2-3,16,CASSVATSGSTDTQYF,TGTGCCAGCAGCGTAGCTACTAGCGGTAGCACAGATACGCAGTATTTT
TRBD1,TRBV24-1,NA,TRBJ1-5,15,CATSHRGYSNQPQHF,TGTGCCACCAGTCACAGGGGGTATAGCAATCAGCCCCAGCATTTT
NA,TRBV7-3,NA,TRBJ2-3,14,CASSLQGNTDTQYF,TGTGCCAGCAGCTTACAGGGGAATACAGATACGCAGTATTTT
TRBD1,TRBV2,NA,TRBJ1-3,15,CASSGDSMPGNTIYF,TGTGCCAGCAGTGGGGACAGTATGCCTGGAAACACCATATATTTT
NA,TRBV12-3/TRBV12-4,NA,TRBJ1-2,13,CASSPQGYYGYTF,TGTGCCAGCAGTCCTCAGGGGTACTATGGCTACACCTTC
TRBD1,TRBV6-6,NA,TRBJ1-3,12,CATRTTGDTIYF,TGTGCCACGCGAACGACAGGGGACACCATATATTTT